What follows are 20 T cell receptor beta chains derived from one specimen sequenced in a study of cytomegalovirus exposure and HLA in healthy donors. With 60 Vbeta and 13 Jbeta primers, the PCR was carried out. The assay was immunoSEQ multiplex PCR, and TCRdb's table has in-frame clones only and misses some. The sample has about 140,000 clones; 77% are singletons. The sequenced sample consisted of PBMCs. Every receptor here comes from a female donor in good health and CMV-seronegative.

This clone was seen only a few times. This chain links TRBV5-6 with TRBJ1-2, with D tentatively TRBD1 (5 bases). The CDR3 is 14 residues long. V was pared by 4 bases and J by 4 bases, with 14 bases between. The germline V gene encodes CDR1 SGHDT and CDR2 YYEEEE. CDR3 sequence: CASSRVGPSYGYTF. The DNA of the CDR3 is TGTGCCAGCAGCCGTGTGGGGCCGAGCTATGGCTACACCTTC.

The J gene is TRBJ2-7, the V gene TRBV30, with 8 bases aligning to TRBD1. The CDR3 has 16 amino acids. Looked up from germline, CDR1 is GTSNPN and CDR2 is SVGIG (reference sequence). With 2 bases clipped from V and 1 base from J, the junction kept 10 bases outside the gene matches. The CDR3 DNA sequence: TGTGCCTGGAGTTCCCAGGGGACAGGTCAATCCTACGAGCAGTACTTC. Protein sequence: CAWSSQGTGQSYEQYF. Full variable domain (remainder filled in from reference TRBV30 and TRBJ2-7): SQTIHQWPATLVQPVGSPLSLECTVEGTSNPNLYWYRQAAGRGLQLLFYSVGIGQISSEVPQNLSASRPQDRQFILSSKKLLLSDSGFYLCAWSSQGTGQSYEQYFGPGTRLTVT.

The chain joins TRBV7-2 to TRBJ2-3, with 7 bases that match TRBD2. The CDR3 contains 15 residues. Trimming removed 3 bases from V and 2 bases from J; junction bases left unmatched: 5. Per germline, CDR1 SGHTA and CDR2 FQGNSA. CDR3: CASSLGRGPTDTQYF. The CDR3 DNA reads TGTGCCAGCAGCTTGGGGAGGGGCCCCACAGATACGCAGTATTTT.

The chain uses TRBV5-4 and TRBJ2-7, with TRBD2 matching over 10 bases. CDR1 and CDR2 (germline): SGHNT, YYREEE (reference sequence). V shed 3 bases and J 4 bases; nucleotides not matched to a gene: 4. This CDR3 region has 14 residues. Here the CDR3 DNA reads TGTGCCAGCAGCTCTAGCGGGAGAACTTACGAGCAGTACTTC. Translating it yields CASSSSGRTYEQYF.

The chain employs TRBV19 and TRBJ2-3; D not resolved. CDR3 length: 17 amino acids. Trimming removed 11 bases from V and 4 bases from J, with 28 bases in between. Germline-derived CDR1 and CDR2 are LNHDA and SQIVND (reference sequence). CDR3 nucleotides: TGTGCCTCCCAGCCGACCCAGGCTCTGCTTTCCCCAGATACGCAGTATTTT. This translates into CASQPTQALLSPDTQYF.

There are a few counts of this clone. CDR3 residues: CASSDGPGLPYEQYF. The CDR3 DNA reads as TGTGCCAGCTCCGACGGTCCGGGACTACCCTACGAGCAGTACTTC. The chain is built from TRBV18 and TRBJ2-7; 7 bases are a match to TRBD2. The CDR3 totals 15 residues. The V and J ends lost 6 bases and 2 bases, in that order; junction bases with no gene match: 10. Germline V gives CDR1 KGHSH, CDR2 LQKENI.

The chain links TRBV9 to TRBJ2-3; TRBD2 matches 7 bases. The junction had 10 bases not matched to a gene; V was cut back by 3 bases and J by 0 bases. The CDR3 has 17 residues. Germline V CDR1 and CDR2: SGDLS, YYNGEE. For the CDR3, the DNA is TGTGCCAGCAGCGCTCGTCCGGGACTACCTAGCACAGATACGCAGTATTTT. Residues: CASSARPGLPSTDTQYF.

This sequence joins TRBV5-6 and TRBJ1-2; TRBD1 agrees at 9 bases. The CDR3 totals 15 residues. Germline loops: CDR1 SGHDT, CDR2 YYEEEE. Trimming took 0 bases from V and 4 from J; bases not matched to a gene: 4. This CDR3 reads CASSLATGQGYGYTF. In nucleotides, the CDR3 is TGTGCCAGCAGCTTGGCCACGGGACAGGGCTATGGCTACACCTTC.

J is TRBJ2-5 and V is TRBV11-3; D ambiguous. The CDR3 is 13 residues long. The germline gives CDR1 SGHNT, CDR2 YENEEA. With 1 base removed from V and 5 bases from J, the gap between germline ends came to 8 bases. Here the CDR3 reads CASSLGLRETQYF. The CDR3 bases are TGTGCCAGCAGCTTAGGTCTCCGGGAGACCCAGTACTTC.

The rearrangement joins TRBV28 to TRBJ1-2, with 10 bases fitting TRBD1. This CDR3 spans 15 amino acids. Trimming took 7 bases from V and 4 from J; bases not matched to a gene: 9. The germline V gene has CDR1 MDHEN and CDR2 SYDVKM. The CDR3 coding sequence is TGTGCCAGCACCCAAGCCGGGACAGGGGCCTATGGCTACACCTTC. This sequence encodes CASTQAGTGAYGYTF.

The genes are TRBV19 and TRBJ2-3, with 10 bases that match TRBD1. In germline, CDR1 is LNHDA, CDR2 SQIVND (reference sequence). CDR3 length: 16 amino acids. The trim removed 6 bases at V and 4 bases at J, leaving 10 bases unmatched. In nucleotides, the CDR3 is TGTGCCAGTAGCAACTTACCGGGACAGGGGTCAGATACGCAGTATTTT. It encodes CASSNLPGQGSDTQYF.

V and J are TRBV18 and TRBJ1-1, with D hard to call. The V gene's germline CDR1 is KGHSH and CDR2 LQKENI. The CDR3 contains 13 residues. Trimming removed 1 base at V and 8 bases at J, with 11 bases between. CDR3 residues: CASSPLGGSEAFF. The CDR3 nucleotides read TGTGCCAGCTCACCACTGGGAGGGAGCGAAGCTTTCTTT.

As concerns this clone: The junction does not match germline at one end; this may be a read error. This sample includes further DNA sequences coding for the same CDR3. The chain joins TRBV6-1 to TRBJ2-7, with TRBD2 as a possible D gene (6 bases). Germline V gene sequence: CDR1 MNHNS, CDR2 SASEGT. This CDR3 region has 12 residues. CDR3 protein: CASRLVRYEQYF. The CDR3 DNA follows: TGTGCTAGCAGACTAGTCCGCTACGAGCAGTACTTC.

The CDR3 loop is CSVPGTGTNEKLFF. Here the CDR3 DNA reads TGCAGCGTTCCCGGGACAGGGACTAATGAAAAACTGTTTTTT. This chain links TRBV29-1 with TRBJ1-4; 9 bases are a match to TRBD1. V dropped 5 bases and J dropped 2; count of bases not matched to a gene: 3. CDR3 size: 14 residues. In germline, CDR1 is SQVTM, CDR2 ANQGSEA.

The CDR3 region has the DNA TGTGCCAGCAGCCCGACGGCCTCGGGGGAAGCTTTCTTT. It encodes CASSPTASGEAFF. The chain uses TRBV9 and TRBJ1-1, with D uncertain. The V gene's germline CDR1 is SGDLS and CDR2 YYNGEE. V gave up 4 bases and J gave up 8 bases, with 15 bases separating them. This CDR3 region has 13 residues.

The CDR3 here is CASSSGTAHNEQFF. In DNA, the CDR3 is TGCGCCAGCAGCTCCGGGACTGCACACAATGAGCAGTTCTTC. The chain recombines TRBV5-1 with TRBJ2-1, with a tentative D call TRBD2 (6 bases). With 3 bases removed from V and 5 bases from J, the gap between germline ends came to 12 bases. There are 14 residues in the CDR3. The germline V gene encodes CDR1 SGHRS and CDR2 YFSETQ.

This sequence joins TRBV4-1 and TRBJ1-2; D may be TRBD1 (6 bases). The CDR3 covers 14 residues. V lost 3 bases to trimming and J lost 5 bases, with 13 bases between them. CDR1 and CDR2 from the germline V gene are MGHRA and YSYEKL. CDR3 sequence reads: CASSHDRIYYGYTF. In nucleotides, the CDR3 is TGCGCCAGCAGCCATGACAGGATTTATTATGGCTACACCTTC.

This clone was found a few times. The chain links TRBV6-1 to TRBJ1-2, with 7 nucleotides matching TRBD1. This CDR3 comprises 13 residues. Per germline, CDR1 MNHNS and CDR2 SASEGT. After removal of 10 bases from V and 5 bases from J, the junction contained 10 bases not matched to a gene. The CDR3 DNA follows: TGTGCCACCAGACAGGGTAGGAGTTATGGCTACACCTTC. Translating it yields CATRQGRSYGYTF.

The V call is TRBV5-1, the J call TRBJ2-5, with 8 bases that match TRBD2. V shed 1 base, J shed 4 bases, and the junction held 6 bases outside the gene matches. CDR1 is SGHRS, CDR2 YFSETQ, per germline. This CDR3 is built from 15 residues. CDR3: CASSLTGGGGETQYF. The CDR3, as DNA: TGCGCCAGCAGCTTGACCGGGGGGGGTGGAGAGACCCAGTACTTC.

V is TRBV5-1 and J is TRBJ2-3; 7 bases map to TRBD1. Germline V CDR1 and CDR2: SGHRS, YFSETQ. This CDR3 comprises 16 residues. The V segment lost 4 bases and the J segment 2 bases; nucleotides outside the gene matches: 10. The CDR3: CASSQKTGALTDTQYF. DNA for the CDR3: TGCGCCAGCAGCCAGAAAACAGGGGCCCTCACAGATACGCAGTATTTT.